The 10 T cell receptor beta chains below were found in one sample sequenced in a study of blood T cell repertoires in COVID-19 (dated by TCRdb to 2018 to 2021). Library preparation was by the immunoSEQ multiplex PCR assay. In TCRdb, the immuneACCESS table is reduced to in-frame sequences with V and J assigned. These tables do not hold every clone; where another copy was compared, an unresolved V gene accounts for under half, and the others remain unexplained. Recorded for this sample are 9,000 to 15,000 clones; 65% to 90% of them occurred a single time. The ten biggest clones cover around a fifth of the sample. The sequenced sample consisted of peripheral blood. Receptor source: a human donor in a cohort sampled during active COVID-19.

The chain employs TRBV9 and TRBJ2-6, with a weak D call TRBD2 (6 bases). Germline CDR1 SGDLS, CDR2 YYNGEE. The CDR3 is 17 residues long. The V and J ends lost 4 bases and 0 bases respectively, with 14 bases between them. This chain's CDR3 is CASSPTMGGSGANVLTF. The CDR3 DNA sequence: TGTGCCAGCAGCCCTACAATGGGGGGCTCTGGGGCCAACGTCCTGACTTTC.

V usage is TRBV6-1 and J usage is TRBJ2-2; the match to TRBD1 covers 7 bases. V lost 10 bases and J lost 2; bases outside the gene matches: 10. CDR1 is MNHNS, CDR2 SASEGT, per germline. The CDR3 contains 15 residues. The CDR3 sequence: CATKITGVNTGELFF. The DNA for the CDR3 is TGTGCCACTAAGATAACAGGGGTCAACACCGGGGAGCTGTTTTTT.

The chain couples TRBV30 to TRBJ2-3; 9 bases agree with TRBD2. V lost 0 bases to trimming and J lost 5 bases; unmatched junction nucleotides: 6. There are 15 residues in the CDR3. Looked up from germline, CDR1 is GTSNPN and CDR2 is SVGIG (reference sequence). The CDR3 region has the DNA TGTGCCTGGAGTGTGGGTAGCGGGGGAGGAGATACGCAGTATTTT. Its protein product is CAWSVGSGGGDTQYF.

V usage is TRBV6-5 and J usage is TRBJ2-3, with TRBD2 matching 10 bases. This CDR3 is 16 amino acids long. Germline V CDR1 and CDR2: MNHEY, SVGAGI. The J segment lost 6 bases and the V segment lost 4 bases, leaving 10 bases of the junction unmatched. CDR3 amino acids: CASSSGAGGRLDTQYF. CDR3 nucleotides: TGTGCCAGCAGTTCGGGAGCGGGGGGGCGTTTGGATACGCAGTATTTT.

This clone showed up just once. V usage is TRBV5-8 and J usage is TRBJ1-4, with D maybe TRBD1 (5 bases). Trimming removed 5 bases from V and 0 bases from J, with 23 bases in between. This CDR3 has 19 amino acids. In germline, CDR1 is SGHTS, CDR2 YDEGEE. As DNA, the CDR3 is TGTGCCAGCAGTTGGGGGACTCTCGTGTGGGGATCAACTAATGAAAAACTGTTTTTT. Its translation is CASSWGTLVWGSTNEKLFF. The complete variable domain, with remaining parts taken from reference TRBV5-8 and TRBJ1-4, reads EAGVTQSPTHLIKTRGQQATLRCSPISGHTSVYWYQQALGLGLQFLLWYDEGEERNRGNFPPRFSGRQFPNYSSELNVNALELEDSALYLCASSWGTLVWGSTNEKLFFGSGTQLSVL.

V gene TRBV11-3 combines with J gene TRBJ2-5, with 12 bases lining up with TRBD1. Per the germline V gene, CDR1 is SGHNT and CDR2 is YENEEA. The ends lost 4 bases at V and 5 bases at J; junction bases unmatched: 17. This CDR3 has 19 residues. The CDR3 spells CASSSGSGTGGSLFETQYF. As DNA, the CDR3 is TGTGCCAGCAGCTCGGGCTCCGGGACAGGGGGCTCATTGTTTGAGACCCAGTACTTC. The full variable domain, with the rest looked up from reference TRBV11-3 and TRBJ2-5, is EAGVVQSPRYKIIEKKQPVAFWCNPISGHNTLYWYLQNLGQGPELLIRYENEEAVDDSQLPKDRFSAERLKGVDSTLKIQPAELGDSAVYLCASSSGSGTGGSLFETQYFGPGTRLLVL.

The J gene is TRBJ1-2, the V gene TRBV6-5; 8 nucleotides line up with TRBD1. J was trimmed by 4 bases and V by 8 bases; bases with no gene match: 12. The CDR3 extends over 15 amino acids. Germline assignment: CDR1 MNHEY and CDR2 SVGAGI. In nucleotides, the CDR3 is TGTGCCAGCCGCCGTGAGACAGGGGCCCGCTATGGCTACACCTTC. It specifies CASRRETGARYGYTF.

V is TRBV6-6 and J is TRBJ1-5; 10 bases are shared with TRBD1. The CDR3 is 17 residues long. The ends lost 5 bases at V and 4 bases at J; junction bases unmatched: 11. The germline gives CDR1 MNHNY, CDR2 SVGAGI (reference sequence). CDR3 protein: CASSLPGQGTINQPQHF. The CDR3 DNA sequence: TGTGCCAGCAGTCTACCGGGACAGGGGACAATTAATCAGCCCCAGCATTTT.

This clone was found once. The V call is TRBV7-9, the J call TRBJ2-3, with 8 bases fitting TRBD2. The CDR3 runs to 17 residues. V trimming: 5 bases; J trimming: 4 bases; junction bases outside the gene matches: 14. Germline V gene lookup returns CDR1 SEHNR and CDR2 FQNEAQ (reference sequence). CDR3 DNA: TGTGCCAGCAGCAAAGCTGGGACTAGGGAATTGGCAGATACGCAGTATTTT. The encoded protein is CASSKAGTRELADTQYF.

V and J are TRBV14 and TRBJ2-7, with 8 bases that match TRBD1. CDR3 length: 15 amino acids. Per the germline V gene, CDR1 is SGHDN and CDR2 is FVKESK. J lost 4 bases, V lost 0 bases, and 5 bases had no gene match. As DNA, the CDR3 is TGTGCCAGCAGCCAAGACACAGGGGGTTATTACGAGCAGTACTTC. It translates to CASSQDTGGYYEQYF. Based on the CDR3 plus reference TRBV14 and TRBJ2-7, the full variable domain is EAGVTQFPSHSVIEKGQTVTLRCDPISGHDNLYWYRRVMGKEIKFLLHFVKESKQDESGMPNNRFLAERTGGTYSTLKVQPAELEDSGVYFCASSQDTGGYYEQYFGPGTRLTVT.